This T cell receptor beta chain was recovered during a study of T cells after yellow fever vaccination (dated by TCRdb to about 2019). Background on the whole study: Libraries from fractions with low cell numbers were prepared with the SMART-Seq v4 Ultra Low Input RNA kit. To follow T-cell clones before and after primary and booster YFV17D yellow fever vaccination, bulk TCR alpha and beta repertoires were sequenced over time. Two healthy male donors, one aged 18 to 30 and one aged 30 to 40 years, made up the cohort. Blood samples were taken at several timepoints before and after primary and secondary immunization, and bulk PBMC replicates and cell subsets were isolated. Overall study outcomes, separate from this receptor: Compared with the primary T-cell response, the secondary T-cell response was weaker but faster, peaking on day 5 rather than day 15. After the booster, most clones that had expanded after primary vaccination were detected again (almost 97% of CD4 and around 88% of CD8), suggesting broad maintenance of memory. A small share of clonotypes was detected in both CD4 and CD8 compartments, with the overlap likely arising from convergent recombination. Because the study included only a couple of donors, the extent to which the findings can be generalized is limited. Computational filtering was needed because FACS-sorted repertoires could contain abundant contaminating clonotypes from the bulk population.

Instrument used: Illumina NovaSeq 6000. TCR cDNA was synthesized by 5'RACE template switching, which introduced a universal primer site and unique molecular identifiers. Priming for cDNA synthesis came from both the TCR alpha and TCR beta constant segments. Library amplification involved two PCR steps, and the second step added sample barcodes and sequencing adapters. Sequencing of libraries was performed on Illumina HiSeq 2500 (2x100 bp) or NovaSeq (2x150 bp). Regarding the original processing steps: Demultiplexing of reads and collapsing into UMI consensus sequences were performed with MIGEC, and V(D)J alignment was carried out with MiXCR. Vaccine-responding clonotypes were identified with edgeR using replicate PBMC samples, with FDR below 0.01 and a log2 fold change above 5 up to day 15 being required. Bulk clonotypes were assigned CD4 or CD8 identity according to which sequenced CD4 or CD8 repertoire held them at higher abundance. TCRdb's own reprocessing of the public reads used fastp at Q25 and MiXCR and kept productive beta chains. Each record represents a unique CDR3 protein, reported with the most common genes and DNA among its rows. TCRdb, rather than the study authors, made the V and J calls. The sample has about 320,000 distinct CDR3 sequences on record, around 4.4% of them singletons. Together, the top ten hold roughly 19% of the sample.

This clonotype was detected many times. Its antigen specificity is not known. Qualities for individual bases were not recorded, and no much larger clone is one base off. Spanning cysteine to phenylalanine, the CDR3 consists of 14 amino acids. Only the CDR3 part of the read is kept: 42 bases, read in frame from the first base. Reading the germline V gene gives CDR1 SGHRS and CDR2 YFSETQ. The germline ends are 12 bases apart after V is trimmed by 2 bases and J by 4 bases. The treatment or condition label, read with the paper, signifies: live attenuated yellow fever vaccine strain. At each blood-draw timepoint, two biological replicates of bulk PBMCs were obtained. A standard Ficoll-Paque protocol was used to isolate PBMCs from peripheral blood. TriZol was used to extract RNA from bulk PBMCs, from CD4 and CD8 fractions, and from dextramer-positive and dextramer-negative fractions.

The chain couples TRBV5-1 to TRBJ1-2; confidence is insufficient to name the D gene. The source material was PBMCs, sampled 15 days after the yellow fever booster vaccination. This clonotype was obtained from a man aged 18 to 30 who received the YFV17D yellow fever vaccine. The CDR3: CASSFSEGFYGYTF. The DNA sequence is TGCGCCAGCAGCTTTTCCGAAGGGTTCTATGGCTACACCTTC.